The 11 T cell receptor beta chains presented below share a single source sample, sequenced in a study of blood T cell repertoires in COVID-19. Produced via immunoSEQ multiplex PCR; TCRdb's table is partial and in-frame only. This sample has around 97,000 clones, with just under 85% found just once. The sample was peripheral blood. The source of these receptors is a man aged 70-80 years with acute or convalescent COVID-19.

This chain joins TRBV9 and TRBJ1-1; a possible D gene is TRBD1 (5 bases). CDR1 and CDR2 (germline): SGDLS, YYNGEE. V lost 4 bases and J lost 4, with 17 bases in between. The length of the CDR3 is 15 residues. The CDR3 DNA follows: TGTGCCAGCAGCTCTTTCTCAGGGATAGGCACTGAAGCTTTCTTT. Amino acids: CASSSFSGIGTEAFF.

This rearrangement joins TRBV19 to TRBJ1-4; 7 nucleotides match TRBD1. Trimming at V came to 11 bases and at J to 5 bases, leaving 11 bases not matched to a gene. CDR3 length: 14 residues. Germline V gene data show CDR1 as LNHDA and CDR2 as SQIVND (reference sequence). This chain's CDR3 is CAVARTGINEKLFF. CDR3 nucleotide sequence: TGTGCCGTAGCCCGGACAGGTATAAATGAAAAACTGTTTTTT. Using reference TRBV19 and TRBJ1-4 for the parts outside the CDR3, the full variable domain is DGGITQSPKYLFRKEGQNVTLSCEQNLNHDAMYWYRQDPGQGLRLIYYSQIVNDFQKGDIAEGYSVSREKKESFPLTVTSAQKNPTAFYLCAVARTGINEKLFFGSGTQLSVL.

The chain couples TRBV25-1 to TRBJ1-2; 8 positions match TRBD1. The junction had 9 bases not matched to a gene; V was cut back by 10 bases and J by 8 bases. There are 12 residues in the CDR3. Germline V lookup: CDR1 MGHDK, CDR2 SYGVNS. CDR3 DNA sequence: TGTGCCATCGCGGACAGGGTTGAGGGCTACACCTTC. Translation: CAIADRVEGYTF.

This clone was detected a few times. The chain joins TRBV19 to TRBJ2-1, with TRBD1 identical over 7 bases. The CDR3 consists of 15 residues. CDR1 and CDR2 (germline): LNHDA, SQIVND (reference sequence). J was trimmed by 7 bases and V by 9 bases; bases with no gene match: 15. The CDR3 sequence is CASRDRPLSTNEQFF. Written as DNA, the CDR3 is TGTGCCAGCCGGGACAGACCCCTAAGTACGAATGAGCAGTTCTTC.

The V gene is TRBV3-1 (or the pseudogene TRBV3-2), the J gene TRBJ2-7; 8 bases align to TRBD1. Per germline, CDR1 LGHDT and CDR2 YNNKEL (reference sequence). The CDR3 runs to 14 residues. The J segment lost 2 bases and the V segment lost 4 bases, leaving 4 bases of the junction unmatched. CDR3 sequence (DNA): TGTGCCAGCAGCCTGGGGACAGGACCCTACGAGCAGTACTTC. It yields the protein CASSLGTGPYEQYF.

The J gene is TRBJ2-1, the V gene TRBV5-1; 10 nucleotides align to TRBD2. The CDR3 has 16 amino acids. The J segment lost 5 bases and the V segment lost 3 bases, leaving 8 bases of the junction unmatched. Germline V gene data show CDR1 as SGHRS and CDR2 as YFSETQ. CDR3 loop: CASSWRTSGRHNEQFF. The CDR3 DNA follows: TGCGCCAGCAGCTGGAGGACTAGCGGAAGACACAATGAGCAGTTCTTC. Full variable domain (remainder filled in from reference TRBV5-1 and TRBJ2-1): KAGVTQTPRYLIKTRGQQVTLSCSPISGHRSVSWYQQTPGQGLQFLFEYFSETQRNKGNFPGRFSGRQFSNSRSEMNVSTLELGDSALYLCASSWRTSGRHNEQFFGPGTRLTVL.

CDR3 protein: CASSQEFGQRYEQYF. DNA for the CDR3: TGCGCCAGCAGCCAAGAATTTGGCCAACGCTACGAGCAGTACTTC. V gene TRBV4-3 combines with J gene TRBJ2-7; D uncertain. Germline values: CDR1 LGHNA, CDR2 YSLEER. V was pared by 0 bases and J by 3 bases, with 12 bases between. The CDR3 consists of 15 residues.

This chain joins TRBV5-4 and TRBJ1-5; tentative D call: TRBD1 (5 bases). Trimming took off 3 bases at V and 3 bases at J, with 13 bases between the two ends. The CDR3 is 15 residues long. CDR1 is SGHNT and CDR2 is YYREEE in the germline V gene (reference sequence). The CDR3 loop reads CASSYGGENNQPQHF. The CDR3 DNA follows: TGTGCCAGCAGCTATGGAGGGGAAAACAATCAGCCCCAGCATTTT.

The chain employs TRBV6-5 and TRBJ1-2; D gene ambiguous. This CDR3 has 12 residues. Trimming shortened V by 5 bases and J by 6 bases, and 10 bases separated the two germline ends. Per the germline V gene, CDR1 is MNHEY and CDR2 is SVGAGI. CDR3 sequence (DNA): TGTGCCAGCAGTACGCCGCTACATGGCTACACCTTC. Protein: CASSTPLHGYTF.

This clone was detected once. The J gene is TRBJ2-1, the V gene TRBV6-5; 7 nucleotides agree with TRBD1. Germline lookup yields CDR1 MNHEY and CDR2 SVGAGI. V was clipped by 6 bases and J by 2 bases; unmatched bases: 4. The CDR3 runs to 14 residues. The CDR3 region has the DNA TGTGCCAGCAGCAGGGACAGCGCCTACAATGAGCAGTTCTTC. It codes for CASSRDSAYNEQFF.

V gene TRBV2 combines with J gene TRBJ2-1; 7 bases are a match to TRBD2. Germline V CDR1 and CDR2: SNHLY, FYNNEI. The CDR3 consists of 15 residues. Germline trimming cut 5 bases from V and 4 bases from J; bases unmatched to any gene: 8. The CDR3 DNA sequence: TGTGCCAGCAGTCCTCTAGCGGTACGGTACAATGAGCAGTTCTTC. Translating gives CASSPLAVRYNEQFF.